This T cell receptor beta chain emerged from a study of blood T cell repertoires in COVID-19. At the level of the study: Some COVID-19 samples were acute and others convalescent; all came from the United States, Italy and Spain.

The CDR3 has 12 residues. CDR1 and CDR2 from the germline V gene are ENHRY and SYGVKD. Trimming stripped 3 bases from V and 6 bases from J, with 8 bases between. Repertoires were generated with immunoSEQ multiplex PCR, while TCRdb's copy carries only in-frame clones and drops some. The sample includes around 700,000 clones, 90% of them seen just once. Input material: peripheral blood. The chain links TRBV10-3 to TRBJ1-1; D is unresolved. This receptor was obtained from a woman younger than 30 with acute or convalescent COVID-19. The CDR3 coding sequence is TGTGCCATCAGTGAAGGGAGGGCTGAAGCTTTCTTT. As protein: CAISEGRAEAFF.